This T cell receptor beta chain was profiled in a study of brain T cells in children with intractable seizures. The length of the CDR3 is 13 residues. Germline-derived CDR1 and CDR2 are LNHNV and YYDKDF (reference sequence). V was cut by 3 bases and J by 8 bases, with 8 bases left in between. Using immunoSEQ multiplex PCR, the repertoire was profiled, and TCRdb retains in-frame clones only, with some absent. The sample has about 320,000 clones, about 93% seen once; the top ten hold under 7%. Time point specified: blood from clinic visit 5 months post-surgery; TSC patient then seizure free. The chain couples TRBV15 to TRBJ1-6; D uncertain. The receptor's source is a boy under two years old with tuberous sclerosis and intractable seizures. Sequenced here: peripheral blood, sampled roughly 5 months after surgery. The CDR3 sequence is CATSSPDYSPLHF. DNA for the CDR3: TGTGCCACCAGCAGTCCAGACTATTCACCCCTCCACTTT.